Shown below are 25 T cell receptor beta chains from a single sample sequenced in a study of blood T cell repertoires in COVID-19. Sequencing used immunoSEQ multiplex PCR; TCRdb keeps in-frame clones, though not all of them. This sample yields about 240,000 clones, of which roughly 80% are seen a single time; around 11% belongs to the top ten. The sample was peripheral blood. The source is a woman aged 60-70 years with active or convalescent COVID-19.

This chain joins TRBV5-1 and TRBJ1-1; D unresolved. Germline values: CDR1 SGHRS, CDR2 YFSETQ. The V end was cut by 5 bases, the J end by 0 bases, with 8 bases between. This CDR3 is 13 amino acids long. The CDR3 sequence is CASSGEMNTEAFF. The CDR3 nucleotides read TGCGCCAGCAGTGGGGAGATGAACACTGAAGCTTTCTTT.

The V and J genes are TRBV18 and TRBJ2-2; 9 positions match TRBD2. This CDR3 has 16 amino acids. In germline, CDR1 is KGHSH, CDR2 LQKENI. Germline trimming cut 1 base from V and 0 bases from J; bases unmatched to any gene: 0. CDR3 in amino acids: CASSPRGGANTGELFF. CDR3 nucleotide sequence: TGTGCCAGCTCACCACGCGGGGGGGCGAACACCGGGGAGCTGTTTTTT.

The V gene is TRBV18, the J gene TRBJ2-7; 7 bases map to TRBD1. V gave up 0 bases and J gave up 8 bases; unmatched junction bases: 7. Germline-derived CDR1 and CDR2 are KGHSH and LQKENI. The CDR3 contains 14 residues. The CDR3 spells CASSPPGAGGKQYF. CDR3 DNA sequence: TGTGCCAGCTCACCACCAGGGGCAGGGGGAAAGCAGTACTTC.

The chain combines TRBV6-6 with TRBJ1-5; 8 bases line up with TRBD1. In germline, CDR1 is MNHNY, CDR2 SVGAGI (reference sequence). V was clipped by 4 bases and J by 4 bases; unmatched bases: 3. The CDR3 extends over 14 amino acids. As DNA, the CDR3 is TGTGCCAGCAGTTCCAGACAGGGGAATCAGCCCCAGCATTTT. Translating gives CASSSRQGNQPQHF.

The chain couples TRBV7-8 to TRBJ1-6; D is undetermined. The CDR3 sequence is 17 residues long. Germline assignment: CDR1 SGHVS and CDR2 FQNEAQ. V lost 0 bases and J lost 6, with 15 bases in between. CDR3 DNA: TGTGCCAGCAGCTTAGCTCCGACCGCGGGTGGTAATTCACCCCTCCACTTT. Protein: CASSLAPTAGGNSPLHF.

CDR3 sequence reads: CASSSWVKRGGLRDTQYF. The CDR3 DNA sequence: TGTGCCAGCAGCAGCTGGGTGAAGCGGGGGGGCTTAAGAGATACGCAGTATTTT. The chain is built from TRBV7-8 and TRBJ2-3, with TRBD2 identical over 10 bases. The J segment lost 5 bases and the V segment lost 5 bases, leaving 16 bases of the junction unmatched. CDR3 length: 18 residues. Looked up from germline, CDR1 is SGHVS and CDR2 is FQNEAQ.

The chain combines TRBV4-3 with TRBJ1-4; TRBD1 matches at 7 bases. CDR1 and CDR2 (germline): LGHNA, YSLEER. Trimming took 0 bases from V and 3 from J; bases not matched to a gene: 4. The CDR3 is 16 amino acids. CDR3 sequence reads: CASSQDRGLANEKLFF. DNA of the CDR3: TGCGCCAGCAGCCAAGATAGGGGGCTCGCTAATGAAAAACTGTTTTTT.

The CDR3 loop reads CASSEGGDRDYEQYF. Here the CDR3 DNA reads TGCGCCAGCAGTGAAGGTGGGGACAGGGACTACGAGCAGTACTTC. The chain couples TRBV10-1 to TRBJ2-7, with 9 nucleotides matching TRBD1. The CDR3 sequence is 15 residues long. The germline CDR1 and CDR2 sequences are WNHNN and SYGVQD (reference sequence). Trimming took 3 bases from V and 3 from J; bases not matched to a gene: 6.

The sample holds one count of this clone. The rearrangement links TRBV11-2 to TRBJ1-3; 8 nucleotides match TRBD1. The germline V gene has CDR1 SGHAT and CDR2 FQNNGV. The CDR3 sequence is 15 residues long. J lost 2 bases, V lost 8 bases, and 8 bases had no gene match. This CDR3 is CASLTRQGPGNTIYF. CDR3 sequence (DNA): TGTGCCAGCCTAACCCGACAGGGGCCTGGAAACACCATATATTTT. The full variable domain, in which reference TRBV11-2 and TRBJ1-3 provide the parts outside the CDR3, is EAGVAQSPRYKIIEKRQSVAFWCNPISGHATLYWYQQILGQGPKLLIQFQNNGVVDDSQLPKDRFSAERLKGVDSTLKIQPAKLEDSAVYLCASLTRQGPGNTIYFGEGSWLTVV.

This clone has a handful of counts. This chain uses TRBV2 with TRBJ1-1; D perhaps matches TRBD1 (6 bases). Germline assignment: CDR1 SNHLY and CDR2 FYNNEI. Trimming stripped 7 bases from V and 0 bases from J, with 15 bases between. The CDR3 has 15 amino acids. The CDR3, as DNA: TGTGCCAGCACCGAGGGTCCAGGGGTGAACACTGAAGCTTTCTTT. As protein: CASTEGPGVNTEAFF.

This clone was recorded once. The J gene is TRBJ1-2, the V gene TRBV18; 8 nucleotides align to TRBD1. Unmatched junction bases numbered 4, after V lost 3 bases and J lost 4 bases. The CDR3 totals 14 residues. The V gene's germline CDR1 is KGHSH and CDR2 LQKENI. The CDR3 loop is CASSPTGEAYGYTF. In DNA, the CDR3 is TGTGCCAGCTCACCGACAGGGGAAGCCTATGGCTACACCTTC.

The gene calls are TRBV5-1 and TRBJ1-2, with TRBD1 as a possible D gene (5 bases). Germline lookup yields CDR1 SGHRS and CDR2 YFSETQ. Trimming took 6 bases from V and 6 from J, leaving 12 bases between them. The CDR3 length is 12 residues. As DNA, the CDR3 is TGCGCCAGCACCCAGACGGGGGATGGCTACACCTTC. Its translation is CASTQTGDGYTF.

This chain connects TRBV5-8 to TRBJ2-1; D might be TRBD1 (6 bases). Trimming stripped 7 bases from V and 0 bases from J, with 11 bases between. Germline values: CDR1 SGHTS, CDR2 YDEGEE. The CDR3 loop spans 14 amino acids. CDR3 DNA: TGTGCCAGCGGGAGAGGGGGCTCCTACAATGAGCAGTTCTTC. This gives the protein CASGRGGSYNEQFF.

The J gene is TRBJ1-4, the V gene TRBV4-1; D is uncertain. The V end was cut by 1 base, the J end by 4 bases, with 10 bases between. This CDR3 spans 15 amino acids. The germline gives CDR1 MGHRA, CDR2 YSYEKL. The CDR3 sequence: CASSQGPVSNEKLFF. The CDR3 DNA is TGCGCCAGCAGCCAAGGTCCGGTTAGTAATGAAAAACTGTTTTTT.

CDR3: CASSSGGAMNTEAFF. In DNA form, the CDR3 reads TGTGCCAGCAGCTCGGGTGGTGCTATGAACACTGAAGCTTTCTTT. V is TRBV5-4 and J is TRBJ1-1; D unclear. The CDR3 length is 15 residues. The V gene lost 3 bases and the J gene lost 0 bases, with 12 bases spanning the gap. CDR1 and CDR2 from the germline V gene are SGHNT and YYREEE (reference sequence).

This sequence joins TRBV6-6 and TRBJ2-1, with 8 bases fitting TRBD1. The CDR3 has 16 amino acids. Germline CDR1 and CDR2: MNHNY and SVGAGI (reference sequence). V shed 4 bases and J 7 bases; nucleotides not matched to a gene: 12. This chain's CDR3 is CASSSHLDRGRNEQFF. In nucleotides, the CDR3 is TGTGCCAGCAGTTCACACCTCGACAGGGGACGGAATGAGCAGTTCTTC.

The V and J genes are TRBV2 and TRBJ1-1; 7 bases fit TRBD1. Germline V gene lookup returns CDR1 SNHLY and CDR2 FYNNEI. The CDR3 length is 15 residues. J lost 1 base, V lost 6 bases, and 8 bases had no gene match. CDR3 sequence reads: CASRQGPFPNTEAFF. The CDR3, as DNA: TGTGCCAGCAGACAGGGGCCCTTTCCGAACACTGAAGCTTTCTTT.

In regard to this clone: One end of the junction varies from germline; a read error may be responsible. CDR3 in amino acids: CARSRPSDRGEGYTF. The DNA of the CDR3 is TGCGCCCGCAGCCGCCCGAGCGACAGGGGGGAGGGCTACACCTTC. V usage is TRBV4-1 and J usage is TRBJ1-2, with 9 bases identical to TRBD1. The CDR3 is 15 residues long. Germline assignment: CDR1 MGHRA and CDR2 YSYEKL.

The chain joins TRBV5-4 to TRBJ2-7, with 9 bases identical to TRBD1. This CDR3 has 16 amino acids. The V gene's germline CDR1 is SGHNT and CDR2 YYREEE (reference sequence). After removal of 0 bases from V and 4 bases from J, the junction contained 8 bases not matched to a gene. CDR3 amino acids: CASSLGTGASQYEQYF. CDR3 DNA: TGTGCCAGCAGCTTGGGGACAGGGGCGTCCCAATACGAGCAGTACTTC.

The chain is built from TRBV2 and TRBJ2-1; 7 bases are a match to TRBD2. The CDR3 is 16 amino acids. V lost 6 bases and J lost 4; bases outside the gene matches: 12. Germline V CDR1 and CDR2: SNHLY, FYNNEI. The CDR3 loop is CASSQTQMGGYNEQFF. For the CDR3, the DNA is TGTGCCAGCAGCCAGACCCAAATGGGGGGGTACAATGAGCAGTTCTTC.

V is TRBV29-1 and J is TRBJ1-1; D possibly corresponds to TRBD1 (6 bases). CDR1 and CDR2 (germline): SQVTM, ANQGSEA. The ends were cut back, 7 bases at V and 6 bases at J, with 15 bases in the middle. CDR3 length: 12 amino acids. CDR3: CSAQGLLAEAFF. The CDR3 bases are TGCAGCGCGCAGGGGCTTTTGGCTGAAGCTTTCTTT.

This chain connects TRBV6-5 to TRBJ1-5, with TRBD1 matching 8 bases. Germline-derived CDR1 and CDR2 are MNHEY and SVGAGI. The CDR3 runs 15 residues. Trimming took 6 bases from V and 2 from J; bases not matched to a gene: 6. CDR3 loop: CASRRDRGGNQPQHF. The CDR3 coding sequence is TGTGCCAGCAGACGAGACAGGGGTGGCAATCAGCCCCAGCATTTT.

V and J are TRBV19 and TRBJ1-4; the match to TRBD1 covers 8 bases. Germline trimming cut 8 bases from V and 2 bases from J; bases unmatched to any gene: 13. This CDR3 region has 17 residues. CDR1 LNHDA and CDR2 SQIVND come from the germline V gene (reference sequence). The chain's CDR3 is CASSGKDRGRTNEKLFF. CDR3 nucleotide sequence: TGTGCCAGTTCTGGAAAAGACAGGGGCCGTACTAATGAAAAACTGTTTTTT.

A few counts support this clone. This chain links TRBV12-5 with TRBJ2-6; 8 bases are a match to TRBD1. The CDR3 runs 20 residues. The J segment lost 0 bases and the V segment lost 2 bases, leaving 12 bases of the junction unmatched. The germline CDR1 and CDR2 sequences are LGHNT and FRNRAP. The CDR3 sequence is CASGLIPGQGMGSGANVLTF. CDR3 DNA sequence: TGTGCTAGTGGTTTGATCCCCGGACAGGGAATGGGCTCTGGGGCCAACGTCCTGACTTTC.

This clone has a handful of counts. The V and J genes are TRBV3-1 (or the pseudogene TRBV3-2) and TRBJ2-5; D unresolved. Trimming removed 3 bases from V and 4 bases from J, with 9 bases in between. Germline CDR1 and CDR2: LGHDT and YNNKEL (reference sequence). The CDR3 loop spans 13 amino acids. CDR3 protein: CASSQTPGETQYF. The CDR3 DNA reads as TGTGCCAGCAGCCAGACCCCGGGAGAGACCCAGTACTTC.